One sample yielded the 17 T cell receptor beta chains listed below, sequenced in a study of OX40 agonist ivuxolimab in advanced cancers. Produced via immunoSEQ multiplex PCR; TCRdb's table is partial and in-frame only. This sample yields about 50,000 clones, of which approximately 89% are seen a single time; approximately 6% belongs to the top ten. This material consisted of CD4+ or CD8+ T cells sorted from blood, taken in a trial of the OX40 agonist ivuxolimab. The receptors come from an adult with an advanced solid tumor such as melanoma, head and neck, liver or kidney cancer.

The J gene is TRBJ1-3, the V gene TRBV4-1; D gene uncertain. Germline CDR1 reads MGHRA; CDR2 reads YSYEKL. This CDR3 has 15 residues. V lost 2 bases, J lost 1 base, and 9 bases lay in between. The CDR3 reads CASSQSRSSGNTIYF. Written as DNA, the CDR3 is TGCGCCAGCAGCCAATCTCGGAGTTCTGGAAACACCATATATTTT.

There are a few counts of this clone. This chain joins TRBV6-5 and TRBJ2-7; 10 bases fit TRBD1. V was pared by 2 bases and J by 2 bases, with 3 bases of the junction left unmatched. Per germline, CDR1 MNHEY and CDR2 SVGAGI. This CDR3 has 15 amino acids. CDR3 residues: CASSYGTGVPYEQYF. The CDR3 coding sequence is TGTGCCAGCAGTTACGGGACAGGGGTCCCCTACGAGCAGTACTTC.

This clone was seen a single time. CDR3 sequence (DNA): TGTGCCAGCAGCGTGACTAGCGGGAGTCCCTACAATGAGCAGTTCTTC. It encodes CASSVTSGSPYNEQFF. This chain joins TRBV9 and TRBJ2-1; 12 nucleotides line up with TRBD2. CDR1 is SGDLS and CDR2 is YYNGEE in the germline V gene. CDR3 length: 16 residues. The ends lost 2 bases at V and 2 bases at J; junction bases unmatched: 2. Looking up the rest from reference TRBV9 and TRBJ2-1 gives the full variable domain: DSGVTQTPKHLITATGQRVTLRCSPRSGDLSVYWYQQSLDQGLQFLIQYYNGEERAKGNILERFSAQQFPDLHSELNLSSLELGDSALYFCASSVTSGSPYNEQFFGPGTRLTVL.

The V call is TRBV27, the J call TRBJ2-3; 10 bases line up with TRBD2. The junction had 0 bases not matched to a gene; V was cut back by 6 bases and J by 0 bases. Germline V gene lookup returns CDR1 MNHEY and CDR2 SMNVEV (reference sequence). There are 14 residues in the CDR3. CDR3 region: CASRLAGSTDTQYF. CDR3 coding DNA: TGTGCCAGCAGACTAGCGGGGAGCACAGATACGCAGTATTTT.

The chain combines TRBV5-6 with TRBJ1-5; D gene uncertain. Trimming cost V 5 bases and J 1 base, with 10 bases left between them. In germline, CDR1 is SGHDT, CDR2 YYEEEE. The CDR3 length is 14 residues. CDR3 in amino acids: CASSTIRSNQPQHF. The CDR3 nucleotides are TGTGCCAGCAGTACCATTCGGAGCAATCAGCCCCAGCATTTT.

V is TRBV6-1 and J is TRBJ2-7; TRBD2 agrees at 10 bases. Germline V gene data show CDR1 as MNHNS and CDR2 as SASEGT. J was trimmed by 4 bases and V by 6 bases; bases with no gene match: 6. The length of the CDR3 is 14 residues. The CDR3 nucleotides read TGTGCCAGCAGCTGGACTAGCGGTTTATACGAGCAGTACTTC. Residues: CASSWTSGLYEQYF.

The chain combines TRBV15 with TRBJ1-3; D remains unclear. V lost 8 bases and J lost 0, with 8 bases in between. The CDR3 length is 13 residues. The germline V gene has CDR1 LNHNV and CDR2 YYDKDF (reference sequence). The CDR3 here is CATYASSGNTIYF. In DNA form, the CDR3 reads TGTGCCACCTACGCAAGCTCTGGAAACACCATATATTTT. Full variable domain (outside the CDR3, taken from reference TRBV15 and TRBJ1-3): DAMVIQNPRYQVTQFGKPVTLSCSQTLNHNVMYWYQQKSSQAPKLLFHYYDKDFNNEADTPDNFQSRRPNTSFCFLDIRSPGLGDTAMYLCATYASSGNTIYFGEGSWLTVV.

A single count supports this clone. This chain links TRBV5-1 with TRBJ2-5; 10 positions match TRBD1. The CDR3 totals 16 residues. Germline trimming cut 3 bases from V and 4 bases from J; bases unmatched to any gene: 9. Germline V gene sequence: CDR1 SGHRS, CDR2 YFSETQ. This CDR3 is CASSSGTGEFAETQYF. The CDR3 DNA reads TGCGCCAGCAGCTCGGGGACAGGGGAATTTGCAGAGACCCAGTACTTC.

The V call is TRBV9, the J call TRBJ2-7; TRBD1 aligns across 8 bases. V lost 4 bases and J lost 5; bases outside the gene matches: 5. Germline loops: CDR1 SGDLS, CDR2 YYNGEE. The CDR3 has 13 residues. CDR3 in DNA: TGTGCCAGCAGCCGGACAGGGAACCACGAGCAGTACTTC. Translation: CASSRTGNHEQYF.

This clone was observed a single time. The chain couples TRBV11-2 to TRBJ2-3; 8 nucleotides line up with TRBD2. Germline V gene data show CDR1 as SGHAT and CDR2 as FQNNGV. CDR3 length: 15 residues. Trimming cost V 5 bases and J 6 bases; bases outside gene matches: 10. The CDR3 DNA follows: TGTGCCAGCAGCCCCACCGGAGCGGGAGCGGATACGCAGTATTTT. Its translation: CASSPTGAGADTQYF.

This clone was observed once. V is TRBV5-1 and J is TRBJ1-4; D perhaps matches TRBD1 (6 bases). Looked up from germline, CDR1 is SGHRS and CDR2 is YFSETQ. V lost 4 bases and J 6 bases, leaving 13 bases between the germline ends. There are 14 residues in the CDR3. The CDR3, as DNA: TGCGCCAGCAGCCCCAGGGGATCTGATGAAAAACTGTTTTTT. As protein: CASSPRGSDEKLFF.

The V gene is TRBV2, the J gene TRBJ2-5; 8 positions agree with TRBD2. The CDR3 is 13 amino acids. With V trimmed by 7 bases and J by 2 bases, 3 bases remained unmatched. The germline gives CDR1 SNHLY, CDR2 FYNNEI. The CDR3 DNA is TGTGCCAGCATAACTAGCGGACAAGAGACCCAGTACTTC. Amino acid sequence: CASITSGQETQYF.

For the CDR3, the DNA is TGTGCCAGTAGTAATTTCGGGTCGGTTAATCAGCCCCAGCATTTT. Translating gives CASSNFGSVNQPQHF. The chain couples TRBV19 to TRBJ1-5; no firm D call. Germline CDR1 reads LNHDA; CDR2 reads SQIVND (reference sequence). The CDR3 contains 15 residues. Trimming removed 4 bases from V and 4 bases from J, with 14 bases in between. The full variable domain, in which reference TRBV19 and TRBJ1-5 provide the parts outside the CDR3, is DGGITQSPKYLFRKEGQNVTLSCEQNLNHDAMYWYRQDPGQGLRLIYYSQIVNDFQKGDIAEGYSVSREKKESFPLTVTSAQKNPTAFYLCASSNFGSVNQPQHFGDGTRLSIL.

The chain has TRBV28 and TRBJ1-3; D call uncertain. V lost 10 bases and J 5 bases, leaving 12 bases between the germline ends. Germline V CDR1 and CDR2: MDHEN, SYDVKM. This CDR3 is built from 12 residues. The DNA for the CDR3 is TGTGCCACTTATTTTCGGAGAAACACCATATATTTT. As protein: CATYFRRNTIYF.

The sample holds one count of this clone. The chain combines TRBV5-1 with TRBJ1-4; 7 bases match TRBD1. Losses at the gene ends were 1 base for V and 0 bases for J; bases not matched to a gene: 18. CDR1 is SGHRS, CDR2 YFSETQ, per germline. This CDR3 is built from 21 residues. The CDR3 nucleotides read TGCGCCAGCAGCTTGACGGCCATTTATAGGGGGCCCCTTGCAACTAATGAAAAACTGTTTTTT. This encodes CASSLTAIYRGPLATNEKLFF.

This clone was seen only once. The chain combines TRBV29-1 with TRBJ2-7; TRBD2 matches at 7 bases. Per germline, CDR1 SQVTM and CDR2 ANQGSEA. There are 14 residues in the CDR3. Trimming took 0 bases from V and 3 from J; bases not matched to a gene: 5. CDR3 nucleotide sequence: TGCAGCGTTGAAGAACCGGGACTAAACTACGAGCAGTACTTC. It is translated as CSVEEPGLNYEQYF.

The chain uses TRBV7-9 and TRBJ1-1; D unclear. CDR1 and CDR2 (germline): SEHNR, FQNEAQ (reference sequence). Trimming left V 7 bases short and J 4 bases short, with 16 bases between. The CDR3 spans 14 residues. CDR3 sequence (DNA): TGTGCCAGCATGCCCCCGGTTGAGGGCACTGAAGCTTTCTTT. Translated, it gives CASMPPVEGTEAFF.